This T cell receptor beta chain is from a study of beta chain features in type 1 diabetes. To note about this clone: The antigen is undetermined.

Study outcomes and limitations: In all four CD4+ subsets, TCRB CDR3 length was significantly, moderately reduced in type 1 diabetes.

The germline CDR1 and CDR2 sequences are SQVTM and ANQGSEA. CDR3 size: 12 residues. Trimming shortened V by 8 bases and J by 8 bases, and 16 bases separated the two germline ends. Sequenced material consisted of expressed TCRB transcripts (all of the isolated RNA was reverse transcribed). Measured with immunoSEQ multiplex PCR; TCRdb has only the in-frame clones, and not every one. Here the sample spans approximately 250,000 clones, 13% to 15% being singletons. The chain joins TRBV29-1 to TRBJ2-1; unclear D gene. This receptor was identified in a woman in her 40s in good health. The sequencing input was naive CD4+ T cells from blood. CDR3 bases: TGCAGCCACCGGGTCCGGATGGATGAGCAGTTCTTC. Translating it yields CSHRVRMDEQFF.